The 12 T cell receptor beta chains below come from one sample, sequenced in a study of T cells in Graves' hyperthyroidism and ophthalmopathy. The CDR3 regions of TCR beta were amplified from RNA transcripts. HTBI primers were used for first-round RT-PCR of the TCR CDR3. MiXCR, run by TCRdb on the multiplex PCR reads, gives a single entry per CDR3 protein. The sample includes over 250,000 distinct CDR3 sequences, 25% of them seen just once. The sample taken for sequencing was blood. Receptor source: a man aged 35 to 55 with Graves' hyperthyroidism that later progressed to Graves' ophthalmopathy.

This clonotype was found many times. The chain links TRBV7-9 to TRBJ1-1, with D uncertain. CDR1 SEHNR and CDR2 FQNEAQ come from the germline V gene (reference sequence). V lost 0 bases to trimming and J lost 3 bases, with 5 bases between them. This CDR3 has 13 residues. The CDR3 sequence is CASSLAVYTEAFF. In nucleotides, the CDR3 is TGTGCCAGCAGCTTAGCGGTGTACACTGAAGCTTTCTTT.

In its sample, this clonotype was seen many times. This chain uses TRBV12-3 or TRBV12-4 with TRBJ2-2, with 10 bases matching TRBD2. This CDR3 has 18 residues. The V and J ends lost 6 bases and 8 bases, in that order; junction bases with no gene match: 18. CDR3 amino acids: CASRSLPHGLAAAGELFF. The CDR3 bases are TGTGCCAGCAGATCGCTTCCCCATGGACTAGCGGCTGCGGGGGAGCTGTTTTTT.

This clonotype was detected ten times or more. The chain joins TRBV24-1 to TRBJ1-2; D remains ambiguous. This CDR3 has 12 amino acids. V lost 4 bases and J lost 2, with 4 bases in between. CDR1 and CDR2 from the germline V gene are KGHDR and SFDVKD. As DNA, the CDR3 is TGTGCCACCAGTGAAGACAACTATGGCTACACCTTC. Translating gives CATSEDNYGYTF.

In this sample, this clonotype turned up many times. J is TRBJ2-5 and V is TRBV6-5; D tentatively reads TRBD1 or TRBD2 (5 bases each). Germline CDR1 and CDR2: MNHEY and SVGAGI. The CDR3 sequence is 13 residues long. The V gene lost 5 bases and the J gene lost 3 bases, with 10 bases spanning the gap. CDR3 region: CASSMGPKETQYF. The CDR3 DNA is TGTGCCAGCAGTATGGGACCAAAAGAGACCCAGTACTTC.

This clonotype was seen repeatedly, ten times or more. The CDR3 coding sequence is TGCAGTGCTAGAGCACCAGGGTGGGGACCTAGCACTGAAGCTTTCTTT. Its protein is CSARAPGWGPSTEAFF. The rearrangement links TRBV20-1 to TRBJ1-1; D might be TRBD1 (5 bases). CDR1 is DFQATT, CDR2 SNEGSKA, per germline (reference sequence). The V gene lost 1 base and the J gene lost 4 bases, with 19 bases spanning the gap. The CDR3 spans 16 residues.

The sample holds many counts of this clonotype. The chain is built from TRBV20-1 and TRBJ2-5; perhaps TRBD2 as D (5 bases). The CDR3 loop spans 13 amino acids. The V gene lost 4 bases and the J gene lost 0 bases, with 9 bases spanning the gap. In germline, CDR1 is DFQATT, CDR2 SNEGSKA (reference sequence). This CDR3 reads CSAMDGNQETQYF. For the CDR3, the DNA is TGCAGTGCTATGGACGGGAACCAAGAGACCCAGTACTTC.

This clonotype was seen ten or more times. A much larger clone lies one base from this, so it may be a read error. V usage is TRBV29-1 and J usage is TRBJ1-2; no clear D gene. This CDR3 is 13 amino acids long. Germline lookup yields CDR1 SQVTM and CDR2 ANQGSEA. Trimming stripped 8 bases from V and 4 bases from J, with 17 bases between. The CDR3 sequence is CSTSEEVGYGYTF. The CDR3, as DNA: TGCAGCACTTCAGAAGAGGTCGGCTATGGCTACACCTTC. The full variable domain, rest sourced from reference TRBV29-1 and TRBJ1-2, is SAVISQKPSRDICQRGTSLTIQCQVDSQVTMMFWYRQQPGQSLTLIATANQGSEATYESGFVIDKFPISRPNLTFSTLTVSNMSPEDSSIYLCSTSEEVGYGYTFGSGTRLTVV.

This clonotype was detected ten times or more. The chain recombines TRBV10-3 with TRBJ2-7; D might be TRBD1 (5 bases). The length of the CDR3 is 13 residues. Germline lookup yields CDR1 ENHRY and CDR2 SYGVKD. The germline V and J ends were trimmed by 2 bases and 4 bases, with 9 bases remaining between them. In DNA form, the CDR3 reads TGTGCCATCAGTGAGGCGGACAAATACGAGCAGTACTTC. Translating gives CAISEADKYEQYF.

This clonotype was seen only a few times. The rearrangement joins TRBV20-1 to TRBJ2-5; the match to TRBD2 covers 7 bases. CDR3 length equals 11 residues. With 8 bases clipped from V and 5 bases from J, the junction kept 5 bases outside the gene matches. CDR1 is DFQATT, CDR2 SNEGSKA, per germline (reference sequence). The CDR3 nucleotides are TGCAGTCCTACCGGGGGGGAGACCCAGTACTTC. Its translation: CSPTGGETQYF.

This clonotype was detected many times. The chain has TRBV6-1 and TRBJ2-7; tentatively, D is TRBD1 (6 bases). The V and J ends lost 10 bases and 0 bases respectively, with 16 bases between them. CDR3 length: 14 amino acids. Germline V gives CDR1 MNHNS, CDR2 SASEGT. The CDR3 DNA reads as TGTGCCACCACTCAGGGGCCGAGCTCCTACGAGCAGTACTTC. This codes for CATTQGPSSYEQYF.

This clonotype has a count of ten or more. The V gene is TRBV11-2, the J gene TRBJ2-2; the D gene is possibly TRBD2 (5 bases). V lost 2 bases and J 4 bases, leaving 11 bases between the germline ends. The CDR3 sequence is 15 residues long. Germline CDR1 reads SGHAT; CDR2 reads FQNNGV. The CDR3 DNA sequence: TGTGCCAGCAGCTTAATCTCGGCGGGCACCGGGGAGCTGTTTTTT. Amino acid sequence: CASSLISAGTGELFF.

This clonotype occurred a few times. Here the CDR3 DNA reads TGTGCCAGTAGTAACAGGGACTCCTACGAGCAGTACTTC. Residues: CASSNRDSYEQYF. The genes are TRBV19 and TRBJ2-7, with D possibly matching TRBD1 (6 bases). Trimming removed 4 bases from V and 0 bases from J, with 7 bases in between. Germline loops: CDR1 LNHDA, CDR2 SQIVND (reference sequence). CDR3 length: 13 amino acids. Looking up the rest from reference TRBV19 and TRBJ2-7 gives the full variable domain: DGGITQSPKYLFRKEGQNVTLSCEQNLNHDAMYWYRQDPGQGLRLIYYSQIVNDFQKGDIAEGYSVSREKKESFPLTVTSAQKNPTAFYLCASSNRDSYEQYFGPGTRLTVT.